The rows below give T cell receptor beta chains drawn from one sample of a study of T cells after yellow fever vaccination. Via MiXCR, TCRdb re-called the 5' RACE reads, giving one row per CDR3 protein. This sample carries 450,000 to 650,000 distinct CDR3 sequences, 20% to 25% of them seen once, and the ten largest clones take 16%. The material was PBMCs, obtained roughly 20 days after the first yellow fever vaccination. The receptors originated from a man between 18 and 29 years old who received the YFV17D yellow fever vaccine. Each CDR3 is given with its conserved first and last residue. A D gene is named only where the DNA matches it firmly. The size entry is marked missing in some rows and otherwise reads once, few, many or a size class.

NA,TRBJ2-5,TRBV20-1,NA,CSAVKAAFKETQYF,TGCAGTGCTGTAAAGGCAGCGTTTAAAGAGACCCAGTACTTC
few,TRBJ1-2,TRBV4-2,NA,CASSQVPQGNYGYTF,TGTGCCAGCAGCCAAGTCCCGCAGGGAAACTATGGCTACACCTTC
few,TRBJ2-7,TRBV27,NA,CASRLTGRSSYEQYF,TGTGCCAGCAGACTCACGGGACGCAGCTCCTACGAGCAGTACTTC
few,TRBJ2-5,TRBV5-1,NA,CASSNTGQHTQETQYF,TGCGCCAGCAGCAACACCGGACAGCACACCCAAGAGACCCAGTACTTC
few,TRBJ1-4,TRBV19,NA,CASSPNRRATNEKLFF,TGTGCCAGTAGTCCGAACCGACGAGCAACTAATGAAAAACTGTTTTTT
few,TRBJ1-5,TRBV6-2/TRBV6-3,NA,CASSYAGQSNQPQHF,TGTGCCAGCAGTTATGCGGGGCAAAGCAATCAGCCCCAGCATTTT
NA,TRBJ1-4,TRBV27,NA,CASGTSNEKLFF,TGTGCCAGCGGAACGTCTAATGAAAAACTGTTTTTT
few,TRBJ1-1,TRBV2,NA,CASSRAEDTEAFF,TGTGCCAGCAGCCGCGCCGAGGACACTGAAGCTTTCTTT
NA,TRBJ2-1,TRBV12-3/TRBV12-4,TRBD2,CASSLVVAGGSEQFF,TGTGCCAGCAGTTTGGTGGTAGCGGGGGGCAGTGAGCAGTTCTTC
NA,TRBJ2-6,TRBV20-1,NA,CSASREGGANVLTF,TGCAGTGCTAGTAGGGAAGGTGGGGCCAACGTCCTGACTTTC
few,TRBJ2-2,TRBV6-5,TRBD1,CASSWLTGGAYGELFF,TGTGCCAGCAGTTGGCTGACAGGGGGCGCCTATGGGGAGCTGTTTTTT
few,TRBJ2-2,TRBV27,NA,CATQGTATGELFF,TGTGCCACCCAAGGGACCGCCACCGGGGAGCTGTTTTTT
NA,TRBJ2-1,TRBV7-3,NA,CASSLNRGNEQFF,TGTGCCAGCAGCTTAAATAGGGGGAATGAGCAGTTCTTC
few,TRBJ1-5,TRBV5-1,TRBD1,CASSLAWDRDFNQPQHF,TGCGCCAGCAGCTTGGCCTGGGACAGAGACTTCAATCAGCCCCAGCATTTT
few,TRBJ2-3,TRBV4-2,TRBD2,CASSPLRGNTDTQYF,TGTGCCAGCAGCCCCCTGCGGGGGAACACAGATACGCAGTATTTT
NA,TRBJ1-6,TRBV6-2/TRBV6-3,NA,CASSKTVGLNSPLHF,TGTGCCAGCAGTAAGACAGTGGGGCTTAATTCACCCCTCCACTTT
NA,TRBJ1-5,TRBV7-8,NA,CASSLRVWGNQPQHF,TGTGCCAGCAGCTTAAGGGTCTGGGGCAATCAGCCCCAGCATTTT
NA,TRBJ2-2,TRBV4-3,NA,CASSQDTLGHTNTGELFF,TGCGCCAGCAGCCAAGATACCCTGGGACATACGAACACCGGGGAGCTGTTTTTT
few,TRBJ2-7,TRBV14,NA,CASSQDTVSYEQYF,TGTGCCAGCAGCCAAGATACAGTCTCCTACGAGCAGTACTTC
few,TRBJ1-5,TRBV10-3,NA,CAISELPGGDQPQHF,TGTGCCATCAGTGAGTTACCAGGCGGTGATCAGCCCCAGCATTTT
NA,TRBJ2-3,TRBV7-3,NA,CASSLTSDSVWQYF,TGTGCCAGCAGCTTAACCTCTGACAGCGTTTGGCAGTATTTT
NA,TRBJ1-5,TRBV4-1,TRBD1,CASSQDAGGLEPQHF,TGCGCCAGCAGCCAAGATGCAGGGGGCTTAGAGCCCCAGCATTTT
NA,TRBJ2-1,TRBV4-3,NA,CASSQGAGKLSGDLNEQFF,TGCGCCAGCAGCCAAGGAGCAGGAAAGCTCAGTGGAGACCTCAATGAGCAGTTCTTC
NA,TRBJ2-1,TRBV5-1,NA,CASSLDATDSYNEQFF,TGCGCCAGCAGCTTGGACGCGACAGACTCCTACAATGAGCAGTTCTTC
NA,TRBJ2-7,TRBV20-1,NA,CSARTGSASYEQYF,TGCAGTGCTAGAACGGGGTCAGCCTCCTACGAGCAGTACTTC
NA,TRBJ1-4,TRBV5-1,NA,CASSAYPGATNEKLFF,TGCGCCAGCAGCGCCTACCCAGGGGCAACTAATGAAAAACTGTTTTTT
few,TRBJ2-5,TRBV19,NA,CASSIFLRETQYF,TGTGCCAGTAGTATATTTCTGAGAGAGACCCAGTACTTC
NA,TRBJ1-5,TRBV6-5,TRBD1,CASSYRGTGRSNQPQHF,TGTGCCAGCAGTTACCGCGGGACAGGACGGAGCAATCAGCCCCAGCATTTT
NA,TRBJ1-1,TRBV6-1,TRBD1,CASSPTGERTEAFF,TGTGCCAGCAGTCCAACAGGGGAGCGGACTGAAGCTTTCTTT
NA,TRBJ1-2,TRBV7-2,TRBD1,CASSKDRVHGYTF,TGTGCCAGCAGCAAGGACAGGGTCCATGGCTACACCTTC
NA,TRBJ2-5,TRBV14,NA,CASRKGRGRQETQYF,TGTGCCAGCAGAAAAGGGAGAGGGCGCCAAGAGACCCAGTACTTC
few,TRBJ1-1,TRBV5-1,TRBD1,CASKGQGGNTEAFF,TGCGCCAGCAAGGGACAGGGGGGGAACACTGAAGCTTTCTTT
many,TRBJ2-3,TRBV5-1,NA,CASSSGGRAVDTQYF,TGCGCCAGCAGCTCCGGGGGCCGAGCTGTCGATACGCAGTATTTT
NA,TRBJ2-4,TRBV2,TRBD1,CAFSPPRRTGGAKNIQYF,TGTGCCTTCAGTCCTCCCCGTCGGACAGGGGGAGCCAAAAACATTCAGTACTTC
NA,TRBJ2-3,TRBV6-1,TRBD2,CASRIGLAGGLTDTQYF,TGTGCCAGCAGAATAGGACTAGCGGGGGGGCTCACAGATACGCAGTATTTT
few,TRBJ1-2,TRBV15,NA,CATRKGRGPNYGYTF,TGTGCCACCAGGAAGGGAAGGGGTCCTAACTATGGCTACACCTTC
NA,TRBJ1-2,TRBV7-2,TRBD1,CASSWTGLDGYTF,TGTGCCAGCAGCTGGACAGGGTTGGATGGCTACACCTTC
NA,TRBJ2-1,TRBV7-9,TRBD2,CASSLPGLADYNEQFF,TGTGCCAGCAGCTTACCCGGACTAGCGGATTACAATGAGCAGTTCTTC
few,TRBJ1-5,TRBV7-8,NA,CASSLASGGSNQPQHF,TGTGCCAGCAGCTTAGCCTCCGGGGGGAGCAATCAGCCCCAGCATTTT
many,TRBJ2-7,TRBV7-2,NA,CASSPNRVQEQYF,TGTGCCAGCAGCCCCAACAGGGTGCAAGAGCAGTACTTC
many,TRBJ1-1,TRBV20-1,NA,CSARFGGLNTEAFF,TGCAGTGCTAGGTTCGGGGGGCTGAACACTGAAGCTTTCTTT
NA,TRBJ2-3,TRBV7-7,TRBD1,CASSFGQAFRGTQYF,TGTGCTAGCAGCTTCGGACAGGCGTTTAGGGGGACGCAGTATTTT
NA,TRBJ2-5,TRBV20-1,NA,CSALRSETQYF,TGCAGTGCCCTTCGTAGCGAGACCCAGTACTTC
few,TRBJ1-6,TRBV6-5,NA,CASSWGRANSPLHF,TGTGCCAGCAGTTGGGGAAGGGCTAATTCACCCCTCCACTTT
NA,TRBJ2-1,TRBV6-1,NA,CASSEPGGEFF,TGTGCCAGCAGTGAACCAGGGGGGGAATTCTTC
NA,TRBJ2-7,TRBV10-3,NA,CAISTGQSYEQYF,TGTGCCATCAGTACCGGTCAGTCCTACGAGCAGTACTTC
few,TRBJ1-1,TRBV7-2,TRBD1,CASSSRQGWNTEAFF,TGTGCCAGCAGCTCGCGACAGGGTTGGAACACTGAAGCTTTCTTT
few,TRBJ1-5,TRBV6-2/TRBV6-3,NA,CASISRQPNQPQHF,TGTGCCAGCATTTCTAGACAGCCCAATCAGCCCCAGCATTTT
NA,TRBJ1-1,TRBV6-5,TRBD1,CASRLTGGITEAFF,TGTGCCAGCAGGTTAACAGGGGGAATCACTGAAGCTTTCTTT
NA,TRBJ2-5,TRBV6-2/TRBV6-3,TRBD1,CASSYLFRDRGQETQYF,TGTGCCAGCAGTTACCTTTTCCGGGACAGGGGGCAAGAGACCCAGTACTTC
NA,TRBJ2-5,TRBV6-2/TRBV6-3,NA,CASRLPSGAETQYF,TGTGCCAGCAGACTGCCGTCGGGCGCGGAGACCCAGTACTTC
NA,TRBJ2-1,TRBV5-1,TRBD1,CASSLRDRAFNEQFF,TGCGCCAGCAGCCTCCGGGACAGGGCTTTCAATGAGCAGTTCTTC
few,TRBJ2-3,TRBV5-5,TRBD1,CASSWVGGRTDTQYF,TGTGCCAGCAGCTGGGTAGGGGGCCGCACAGATACGCAGTATTTT
few,TRBJ2-6,TRBV29-1,NA,CSVRADSGANVLTF,TGCAGCGTTCGAGCGGACTCTGGGGCCAACGTCCTGACTTTC
NA,TRBJ2-1,TRBV24-1,TRBD2,CATSDYSGADNEQFF,TGTGCCACCAGTGATTATAGCGGGGCGGACAATGAGCAGTTCTTC
few,TRBJ1-1,TRBV6-2/TRBV6-3,TRBD1,CASSLSGGWTEAFF,TGTGCCAGCAGTCTTTCAGGGGGCTGGACTGAAGCTTTCTTT
NA,TRBJ2-7,TRBV6-5,NA,CASSYEARSYELYF,TGTGCCAGCAGTTACGAGGCCCGTTCCTACGAGCTGTACTTC